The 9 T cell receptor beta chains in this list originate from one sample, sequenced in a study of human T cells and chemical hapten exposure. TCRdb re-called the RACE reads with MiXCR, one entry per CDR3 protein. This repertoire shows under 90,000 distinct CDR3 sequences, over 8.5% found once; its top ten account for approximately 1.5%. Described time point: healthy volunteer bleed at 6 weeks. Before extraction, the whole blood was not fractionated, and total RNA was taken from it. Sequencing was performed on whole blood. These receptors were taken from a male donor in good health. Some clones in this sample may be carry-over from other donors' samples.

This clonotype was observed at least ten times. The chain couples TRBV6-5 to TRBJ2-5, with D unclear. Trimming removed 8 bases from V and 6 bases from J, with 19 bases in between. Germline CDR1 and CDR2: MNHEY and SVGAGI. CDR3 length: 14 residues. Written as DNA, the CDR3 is TGTGCCAGCTGGTCGGGCCCCCTGAGTCAGACCCAGTACTTC. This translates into CASWSGPLSQTQYF.

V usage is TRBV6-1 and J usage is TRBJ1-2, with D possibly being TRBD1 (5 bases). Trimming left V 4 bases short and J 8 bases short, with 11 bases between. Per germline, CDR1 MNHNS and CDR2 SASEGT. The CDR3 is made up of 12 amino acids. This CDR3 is CASSVSGRGYTF. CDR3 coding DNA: TGTGCCAGCAGTGTGTCGGGGCGAGGCTACACCTTC.

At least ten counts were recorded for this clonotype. The CDR3 sequence: CASSDTGDSYNEQFF. CDR3 DNA: TGTGCCAGCAGCGATACAGGGGATTCCTACAATGAGCAGTTCTTC. V gene TRBV5-5 combines with J gene TRBJ2-1, with 7 nucleotides matching TRBD1. Germline loops: CDR1 SGHKS, CDR2 YYEKEE (reference sequence). This CDR3 spans 15 amino acids. The ends lost 4 bases at V and 1 base at J; junction bases unmatched: 5.

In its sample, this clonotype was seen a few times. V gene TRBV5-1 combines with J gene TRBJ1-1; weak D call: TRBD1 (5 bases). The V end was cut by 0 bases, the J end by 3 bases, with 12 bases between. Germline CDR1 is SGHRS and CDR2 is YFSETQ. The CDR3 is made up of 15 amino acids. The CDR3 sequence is CASSLEGRGDTEAFF. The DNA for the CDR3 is TGCGCCAGCAGCTTGGAGGGGAGGGGAGACACTGAAGCTTTCTTT.

In nucleotides, the CDR3 is TGTGCCAGCAGCTTGGCGGGGACTAGTAGGCAGTTCTTC. Protein sequence: CASSLAGTSRQFF. The rearrangement links TRBV5-6 to TRBJ2-1; TRBD2 agrees at 8 bases. The CDR3 contains 13 residues. Germline V gene sequence: CDR1 SGHDT, CDR2 YYEEEE. V lost 0 bases, J lost 12 bases, and 5 bases stayed unmatched.

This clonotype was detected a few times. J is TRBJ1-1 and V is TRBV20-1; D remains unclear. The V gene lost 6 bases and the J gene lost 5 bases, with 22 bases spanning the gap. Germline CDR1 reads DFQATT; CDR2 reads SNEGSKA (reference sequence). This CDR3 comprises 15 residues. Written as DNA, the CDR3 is TGCAGTGCCGCGGGTGATGGAGGGAGGAAAACTGAAGCTTTCTTT. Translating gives CSAAGDGGRKTEAFF.

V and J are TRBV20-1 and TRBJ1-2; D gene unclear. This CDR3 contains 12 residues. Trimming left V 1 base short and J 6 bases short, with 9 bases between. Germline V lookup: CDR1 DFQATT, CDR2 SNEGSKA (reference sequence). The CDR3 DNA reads TGCAGTGCTAGAGTGGGTTTTGATGGCTACACCTTC. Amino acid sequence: CSARVGFDGYTF.

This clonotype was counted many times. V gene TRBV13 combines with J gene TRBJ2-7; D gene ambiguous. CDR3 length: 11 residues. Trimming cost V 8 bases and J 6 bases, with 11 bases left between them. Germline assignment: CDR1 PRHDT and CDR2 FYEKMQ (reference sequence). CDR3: CASSRATEQYF. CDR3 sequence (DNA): TGTGCCAGCTCCCGGGCGACCGAGCAGTACTTC.

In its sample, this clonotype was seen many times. CDR3 amino acids: CASSPRTDNLNTEAFF. In DNA form, the CDR3 reads TGTGCCAGCTCACCTAGGACAGACAACTTGAACACTGAAGCTTTCTTT. This chain joins TRBV18 and TRBJ1-1; D might be TRBD1 (6 bases). In germline, CDR1 is KGHSH, CDR2 LQKENI. CDR3 size: 16 residues. Trimming left V 3 bases short and J 0 bases short, with 14 bases between.